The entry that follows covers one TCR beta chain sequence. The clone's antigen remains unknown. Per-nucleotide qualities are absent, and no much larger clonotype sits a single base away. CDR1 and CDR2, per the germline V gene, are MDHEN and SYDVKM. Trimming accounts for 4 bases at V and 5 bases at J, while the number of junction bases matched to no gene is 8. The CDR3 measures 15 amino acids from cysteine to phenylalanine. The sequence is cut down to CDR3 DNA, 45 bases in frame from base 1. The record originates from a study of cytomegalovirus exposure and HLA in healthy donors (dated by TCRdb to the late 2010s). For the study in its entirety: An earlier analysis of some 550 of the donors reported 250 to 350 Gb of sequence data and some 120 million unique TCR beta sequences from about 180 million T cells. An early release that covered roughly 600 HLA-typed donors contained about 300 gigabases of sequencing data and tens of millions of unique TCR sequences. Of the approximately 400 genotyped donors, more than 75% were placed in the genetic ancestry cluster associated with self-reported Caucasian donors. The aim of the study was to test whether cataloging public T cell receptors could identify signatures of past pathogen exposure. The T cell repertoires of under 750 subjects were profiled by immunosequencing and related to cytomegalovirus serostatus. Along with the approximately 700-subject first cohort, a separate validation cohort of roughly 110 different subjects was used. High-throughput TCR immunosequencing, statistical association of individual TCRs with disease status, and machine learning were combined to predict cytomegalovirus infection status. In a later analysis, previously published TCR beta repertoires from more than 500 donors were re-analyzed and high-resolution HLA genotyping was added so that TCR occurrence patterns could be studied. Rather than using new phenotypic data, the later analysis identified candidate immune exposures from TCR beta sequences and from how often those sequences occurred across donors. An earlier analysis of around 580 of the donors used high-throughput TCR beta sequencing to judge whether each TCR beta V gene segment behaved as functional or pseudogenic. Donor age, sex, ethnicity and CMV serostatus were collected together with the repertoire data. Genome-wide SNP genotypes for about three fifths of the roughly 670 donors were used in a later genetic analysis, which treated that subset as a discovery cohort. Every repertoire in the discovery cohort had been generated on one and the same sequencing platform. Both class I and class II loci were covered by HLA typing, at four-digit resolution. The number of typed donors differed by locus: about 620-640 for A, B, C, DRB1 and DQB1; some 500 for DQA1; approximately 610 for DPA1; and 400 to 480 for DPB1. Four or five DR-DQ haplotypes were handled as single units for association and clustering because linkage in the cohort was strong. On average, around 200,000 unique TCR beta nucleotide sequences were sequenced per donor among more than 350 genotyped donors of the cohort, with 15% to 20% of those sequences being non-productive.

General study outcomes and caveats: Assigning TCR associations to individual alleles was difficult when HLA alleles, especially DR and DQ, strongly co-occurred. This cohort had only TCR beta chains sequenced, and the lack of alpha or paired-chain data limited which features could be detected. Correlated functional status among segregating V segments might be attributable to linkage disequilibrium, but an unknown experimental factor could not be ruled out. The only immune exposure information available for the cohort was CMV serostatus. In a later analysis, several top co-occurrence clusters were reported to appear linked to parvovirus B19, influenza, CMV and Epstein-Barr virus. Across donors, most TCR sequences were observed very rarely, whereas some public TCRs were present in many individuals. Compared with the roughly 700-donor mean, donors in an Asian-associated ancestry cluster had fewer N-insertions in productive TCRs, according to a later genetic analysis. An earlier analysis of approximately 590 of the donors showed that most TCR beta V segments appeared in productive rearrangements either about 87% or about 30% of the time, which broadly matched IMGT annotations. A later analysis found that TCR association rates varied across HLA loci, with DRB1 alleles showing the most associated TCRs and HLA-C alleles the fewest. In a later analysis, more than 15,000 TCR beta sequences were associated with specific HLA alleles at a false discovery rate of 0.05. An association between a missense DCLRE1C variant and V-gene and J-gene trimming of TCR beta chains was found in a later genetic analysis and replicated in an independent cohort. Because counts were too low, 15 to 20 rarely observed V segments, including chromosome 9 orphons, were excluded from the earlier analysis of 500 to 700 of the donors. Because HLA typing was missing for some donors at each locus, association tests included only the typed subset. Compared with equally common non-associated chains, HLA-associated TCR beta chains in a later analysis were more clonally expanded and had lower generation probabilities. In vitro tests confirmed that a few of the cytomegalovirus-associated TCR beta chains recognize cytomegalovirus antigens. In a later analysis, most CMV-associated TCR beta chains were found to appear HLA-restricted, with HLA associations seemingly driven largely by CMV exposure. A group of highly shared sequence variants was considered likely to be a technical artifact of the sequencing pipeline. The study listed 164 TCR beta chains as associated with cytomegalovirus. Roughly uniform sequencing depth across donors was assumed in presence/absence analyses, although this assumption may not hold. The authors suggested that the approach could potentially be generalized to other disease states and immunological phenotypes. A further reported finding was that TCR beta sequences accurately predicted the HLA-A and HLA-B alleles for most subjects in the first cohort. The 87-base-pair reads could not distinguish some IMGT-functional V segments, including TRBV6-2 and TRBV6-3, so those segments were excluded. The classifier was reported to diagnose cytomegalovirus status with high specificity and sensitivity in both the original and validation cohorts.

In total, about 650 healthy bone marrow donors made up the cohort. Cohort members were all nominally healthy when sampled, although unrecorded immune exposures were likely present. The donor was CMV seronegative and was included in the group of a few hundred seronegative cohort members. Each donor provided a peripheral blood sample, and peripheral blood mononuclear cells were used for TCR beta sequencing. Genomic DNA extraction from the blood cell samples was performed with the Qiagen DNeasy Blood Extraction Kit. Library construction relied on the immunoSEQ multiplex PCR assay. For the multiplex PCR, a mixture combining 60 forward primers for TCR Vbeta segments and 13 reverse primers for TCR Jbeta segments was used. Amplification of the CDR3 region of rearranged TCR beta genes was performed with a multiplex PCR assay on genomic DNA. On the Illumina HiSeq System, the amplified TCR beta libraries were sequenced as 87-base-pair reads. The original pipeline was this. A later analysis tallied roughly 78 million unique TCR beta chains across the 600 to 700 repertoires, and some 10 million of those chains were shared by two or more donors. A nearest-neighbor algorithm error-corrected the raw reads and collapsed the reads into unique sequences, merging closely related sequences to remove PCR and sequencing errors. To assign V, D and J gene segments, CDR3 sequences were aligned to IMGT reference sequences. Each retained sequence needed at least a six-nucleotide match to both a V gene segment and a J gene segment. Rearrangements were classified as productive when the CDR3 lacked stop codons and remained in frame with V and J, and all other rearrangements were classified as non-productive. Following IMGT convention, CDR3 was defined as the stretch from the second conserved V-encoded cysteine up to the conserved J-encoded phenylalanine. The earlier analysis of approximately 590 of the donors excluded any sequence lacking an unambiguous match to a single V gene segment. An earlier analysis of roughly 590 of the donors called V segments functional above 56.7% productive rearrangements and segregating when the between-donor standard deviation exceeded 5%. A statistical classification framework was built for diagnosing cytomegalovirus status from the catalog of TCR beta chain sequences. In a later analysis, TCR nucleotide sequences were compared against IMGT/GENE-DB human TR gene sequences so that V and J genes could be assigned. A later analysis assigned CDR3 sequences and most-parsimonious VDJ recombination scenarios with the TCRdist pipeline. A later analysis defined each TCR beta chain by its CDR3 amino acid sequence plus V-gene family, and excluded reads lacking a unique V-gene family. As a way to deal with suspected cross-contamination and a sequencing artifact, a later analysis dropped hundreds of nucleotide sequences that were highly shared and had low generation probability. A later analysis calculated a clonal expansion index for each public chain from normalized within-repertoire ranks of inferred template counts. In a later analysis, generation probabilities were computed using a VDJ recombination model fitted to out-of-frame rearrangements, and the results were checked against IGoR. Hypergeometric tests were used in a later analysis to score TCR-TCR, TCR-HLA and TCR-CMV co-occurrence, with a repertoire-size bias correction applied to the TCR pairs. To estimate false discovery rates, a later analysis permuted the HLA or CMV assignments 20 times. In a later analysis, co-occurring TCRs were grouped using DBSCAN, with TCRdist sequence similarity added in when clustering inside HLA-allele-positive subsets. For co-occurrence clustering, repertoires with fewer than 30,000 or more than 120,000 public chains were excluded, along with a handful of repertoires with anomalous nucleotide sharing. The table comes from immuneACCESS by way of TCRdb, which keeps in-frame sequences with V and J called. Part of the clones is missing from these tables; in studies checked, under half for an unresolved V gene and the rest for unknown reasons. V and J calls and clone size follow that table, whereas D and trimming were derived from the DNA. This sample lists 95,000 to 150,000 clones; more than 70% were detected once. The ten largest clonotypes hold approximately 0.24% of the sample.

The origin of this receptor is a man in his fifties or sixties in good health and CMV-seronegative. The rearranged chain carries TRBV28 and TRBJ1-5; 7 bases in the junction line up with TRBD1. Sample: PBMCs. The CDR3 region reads CASSYPQGGYQPQHF. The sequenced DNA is TGTGCCAGCAGTTATCCTCAGGGGGGCTATCAGCCCCAGCATTTT.